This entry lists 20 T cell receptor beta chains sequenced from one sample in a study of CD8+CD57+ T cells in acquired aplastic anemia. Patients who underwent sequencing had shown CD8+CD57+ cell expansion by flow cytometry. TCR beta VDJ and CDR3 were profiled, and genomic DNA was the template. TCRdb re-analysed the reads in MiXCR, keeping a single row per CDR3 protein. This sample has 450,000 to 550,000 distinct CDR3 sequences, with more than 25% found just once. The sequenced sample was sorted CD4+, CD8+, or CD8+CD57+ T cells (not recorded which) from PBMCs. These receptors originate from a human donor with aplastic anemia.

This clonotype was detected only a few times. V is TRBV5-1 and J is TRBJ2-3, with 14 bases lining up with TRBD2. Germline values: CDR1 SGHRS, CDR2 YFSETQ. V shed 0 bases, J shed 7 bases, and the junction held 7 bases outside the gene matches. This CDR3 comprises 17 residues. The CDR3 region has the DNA TGCGCCAGCAGCTTGGGACTAGCGGGGGGGTTAACAAATACGCAGTATTTT. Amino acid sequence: CASSLGLAGGLTNTQYF.

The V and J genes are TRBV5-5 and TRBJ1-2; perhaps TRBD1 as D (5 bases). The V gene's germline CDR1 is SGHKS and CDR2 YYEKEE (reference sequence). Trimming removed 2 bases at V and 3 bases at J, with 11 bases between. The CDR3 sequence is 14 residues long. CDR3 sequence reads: CASSFGTVDYGYTF. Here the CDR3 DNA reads TGTGCCAGCAGCTTCGGGACGGTCGACTATGGCTACACCTTC.

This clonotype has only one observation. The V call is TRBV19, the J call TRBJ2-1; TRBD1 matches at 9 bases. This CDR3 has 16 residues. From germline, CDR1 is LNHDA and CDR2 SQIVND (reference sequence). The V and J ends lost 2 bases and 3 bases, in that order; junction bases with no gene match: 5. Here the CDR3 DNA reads TGTGCCAGTAGTATAAAGACGGGACAGGGCTACAATGAGCAGTTCTTC. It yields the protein CASSIKTGQGYNEQFF.

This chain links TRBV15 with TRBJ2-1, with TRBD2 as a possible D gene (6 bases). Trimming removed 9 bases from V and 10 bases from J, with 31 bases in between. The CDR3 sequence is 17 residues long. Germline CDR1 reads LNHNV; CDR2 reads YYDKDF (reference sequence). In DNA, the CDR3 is TGTGCCACGAAACCCCCACTCGGACACGGTCGGGAGTGGGAGCAGTTCTTC. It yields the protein CATKPPLGHGREWEQFF.

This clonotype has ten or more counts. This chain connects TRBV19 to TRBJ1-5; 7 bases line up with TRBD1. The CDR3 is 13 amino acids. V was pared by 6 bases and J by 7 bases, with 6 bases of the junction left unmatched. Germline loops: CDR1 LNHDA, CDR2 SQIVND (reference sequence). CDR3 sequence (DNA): TGTGCCAGTAGCGACAGGGCGGGACAGCCCCAGCATTTT. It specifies CASSDRAGQPQHF.

Written as DNA, the CDR3 is TGCAGTGCTAGAGTAGACAGGGTGCGAGGCTACACCTTC. Translation: CSARVDRVRGYTF. The chain has TRBV20-1 and TRBJ1-2, with TRBD1 matching 7 bases. This CDR3 comprises 13 residues. J lost 8 bases, V lost 1 base, and 7 bases had no gene match. The germline gives CDR1 DFQATT, CDR2 SNEGSKA (reference sequence).

The CDR3 protein is CASSPRQGAFTLHF. The CDR3 DNA follows: TGTGCCAGCAGCCCTCGACAGGGAGCTTTCACCCTCCACTTT. The chain has TRBV2 and TRBJ1-6, with TRBD1 matching 7 bases. The CDR3 has 14 amino acids. Losses at the gene ends were 6 bases for V and 14 bases for J; bases not matched to a gene: 13. Germline values: CDR1 SNHLY, CDR2 FYNNEI.

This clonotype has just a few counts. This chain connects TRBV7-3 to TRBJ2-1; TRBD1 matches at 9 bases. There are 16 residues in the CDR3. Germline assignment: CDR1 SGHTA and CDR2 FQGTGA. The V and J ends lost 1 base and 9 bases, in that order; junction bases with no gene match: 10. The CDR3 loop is CASSLSRGQGSVEQFF. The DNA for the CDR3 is TGTGCCAGCAGCTTAAGCAGGGGACAGGGAAGTGTTGAGCAGTTCTTC.

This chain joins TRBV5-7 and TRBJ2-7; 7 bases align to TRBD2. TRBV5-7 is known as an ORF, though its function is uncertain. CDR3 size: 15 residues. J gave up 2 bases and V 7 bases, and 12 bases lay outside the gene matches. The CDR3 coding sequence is TGTGCCAGCTCACCGTCCTGGGCGGGGGCCTACGAGCAGTACTTC. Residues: CASSPSWAGAYEQYF.

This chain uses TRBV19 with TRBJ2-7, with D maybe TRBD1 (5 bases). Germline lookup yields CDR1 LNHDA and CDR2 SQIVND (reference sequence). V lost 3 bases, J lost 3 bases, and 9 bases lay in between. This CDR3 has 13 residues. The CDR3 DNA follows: TGTGCCAGTAGTATTGCAGGGCTCTACGAGCAGTACTTC. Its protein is CASSIAGLYEQYF.

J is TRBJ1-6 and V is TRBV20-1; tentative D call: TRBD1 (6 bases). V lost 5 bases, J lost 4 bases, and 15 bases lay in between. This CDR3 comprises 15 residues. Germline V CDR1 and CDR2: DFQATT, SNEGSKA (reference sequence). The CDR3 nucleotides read TGCAGTGCTTCGGGGGGAGGGGGATATAATTCACCCCTCCACTTT. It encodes CSASGGGGYNSPLHF.

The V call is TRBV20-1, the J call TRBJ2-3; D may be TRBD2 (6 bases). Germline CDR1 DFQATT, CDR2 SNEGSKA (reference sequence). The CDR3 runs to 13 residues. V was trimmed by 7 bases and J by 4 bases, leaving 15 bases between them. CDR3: CSERDPGADTQYF. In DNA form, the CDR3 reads TGCAGTGAAAGGGATCCGGGGGCAGATACGCAGTATTTT.

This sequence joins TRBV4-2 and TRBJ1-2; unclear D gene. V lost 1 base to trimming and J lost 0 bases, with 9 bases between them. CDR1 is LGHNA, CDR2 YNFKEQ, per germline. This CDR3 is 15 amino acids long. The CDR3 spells CASSQGAGSNYGYTF. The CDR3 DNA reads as TGTGCCAGCAGCCAAGGAGCGGGTTCTAACTATGGCTACACCTTC.

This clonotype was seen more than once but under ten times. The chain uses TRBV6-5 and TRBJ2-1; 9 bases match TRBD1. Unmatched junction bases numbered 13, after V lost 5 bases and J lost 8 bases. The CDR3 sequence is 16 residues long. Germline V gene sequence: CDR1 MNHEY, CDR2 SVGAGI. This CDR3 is CASSEHTGTGHDEQFF. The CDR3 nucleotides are TGTGCCAGCAGTGAGCATACCGGGACAGGGCACGATGAGCAGTTCTTC.

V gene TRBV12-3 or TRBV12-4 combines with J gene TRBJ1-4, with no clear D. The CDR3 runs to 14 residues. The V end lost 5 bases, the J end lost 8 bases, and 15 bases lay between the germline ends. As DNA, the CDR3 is TGTGCCAGCAGTGCGACCCCCCGGGTGGAAAAACTGTTTTTT. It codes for CASSATPRVEKLFF.

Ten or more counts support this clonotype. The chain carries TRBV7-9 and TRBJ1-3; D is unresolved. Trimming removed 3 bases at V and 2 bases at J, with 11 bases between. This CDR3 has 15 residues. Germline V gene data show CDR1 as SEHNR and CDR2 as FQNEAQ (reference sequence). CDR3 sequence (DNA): TGTGCCAGCAGCTTTGCCGTAAGCCCTGGAAACACCATATATTTT. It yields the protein CASSFAVSPGNTIYF.

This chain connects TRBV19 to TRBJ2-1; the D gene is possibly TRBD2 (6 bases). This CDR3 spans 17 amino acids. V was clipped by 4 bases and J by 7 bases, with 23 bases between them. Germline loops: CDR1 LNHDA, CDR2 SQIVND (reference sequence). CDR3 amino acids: CASSTTGSGTGGNEQFF. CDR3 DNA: TGTGCCAGTAGTACCACCGGGTCCGGGACTGGGGGAAATGAGCAGTTCTTC.

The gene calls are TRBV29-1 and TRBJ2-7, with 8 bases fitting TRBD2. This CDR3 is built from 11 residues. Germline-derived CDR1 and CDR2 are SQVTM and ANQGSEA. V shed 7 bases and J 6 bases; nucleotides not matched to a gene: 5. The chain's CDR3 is CSAAGGFEQYF. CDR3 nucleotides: TGCAGCGCGGCGGGAGGATTCGAGCAGTACTTC.

The CDR3 sequence is CASSPGTGYTEAFF. CDR3 bases: TGTGCCAGCAGTCCCGGGACAGGGTACACTGAAGCTTTCTTT. This chain joins TRBV2 and TRBJ1-1, with 9 bases matching TRBD1. The CDR3 runs to 14 residues. V lost 5 bases, J lost 3 bases, and 4 bases stayed unmatched. Germline V gene data show CDR1 as SNHLY and CDR2 as FYNNEI.

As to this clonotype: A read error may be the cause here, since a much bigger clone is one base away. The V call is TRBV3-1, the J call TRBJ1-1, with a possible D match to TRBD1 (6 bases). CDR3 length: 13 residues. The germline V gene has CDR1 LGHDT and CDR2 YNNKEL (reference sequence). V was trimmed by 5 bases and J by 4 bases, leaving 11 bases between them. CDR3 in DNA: TGTGCCAGCAGCATCAGGGGTGGCACTGAAGCTTTCTTT. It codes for CASSIRGGTEAFF.